What follows are 13 T cell receptor beta chains derived from one specimen sequenced in a study of T cell changes during pregnancy in multiple sclerosis (dated by TCRdb to about 2019). The library was generated by the immunoSEQ multiplex PCR assay. The table was pulled from immuneACCESS by TCRdb, which kept in-frame rearrangements only. Such tables lose some clones; where checked, under half of the loss comes from unresolved V genes, and the rest has no known cause. The table for this sample lists some 40,000 clones; over 90% of them were counted only once. Clones ranked in the top ten supply roughly 0.4% of the sample. Sequenced material: CD4+ T cells from peripheral blood mononuclear cells, taken in the second trimester of pregnancy. The receptors were gathered from a female donor with multiple sclerosis, enrolled in a pregnancy study.

The chain combines TRBV7-3 with TRBJ2-1, with 9 bases matching TRBD2. Trimming cost V 0 bases and J 3 bases; bases outside gene matches: 3. The length of the CDR3 is 16 residues. CDR1 is SGHTA, CDR2 FQGTGA, per germline. CDR3 sequence (DNA): TGTGCCAGCAGCTTAACCGCGGGAGGGCTCTACAATGAGCAGTTCTTC. Translated, it gives CASSLTAGGLYNEQFF.

This chain joins TRBV11-1 and TRBJ2-1, with TRBD1 as a possible D gene (6 bases). This CDR3 spans 13 amino acids. From germline, CDR1 is SGHAT and CDR2 FQDESV (reference sequence). V gave up 1 base and J gave up 7 bases, with 8 bases separating them. CDR3 in amino acids: CASSLVRGNEQFF. CDR3 DNA sequence: TGTGCCAGCAGCTTAGTCAGGGGTAATGAGCAGTTCTTC.

The J gene is TRBJ1-5, the V gene TRBV28; D is possibly TRBD1 (5 bases). Trimming shortened V by 6 bases and J by 6 bases, and 9 bases separated the two germline ends. Germline CDR1 and CDR2: MDHEN and SYDVKM. The CDR3 is 12 amino acids. CDR3 sequence reads: CASRGGGQPQHF. Written as DNA, the CDR3 is TGTGCCAGCAGGGGCGGGGGTCAGCCCCAGCATTTT. The whole variable domain, remainder taken from reference TRBV28 and TRBJ1-5, is DVKVTQSSRYLVKRTGEKVFLECVQDMDHENMFWYRQDPGLGLRLIYFSYDVKMKEKGDIPEGYSVSREKKERFSLILESASTNQTSMYLCASRGGGQPQHFGDGTRLSIL.

This sequence joins TRBV6-5 and TRBJ2-1; 8 nucleotides agree with TRBD2. CDR3 length: 16 residues. In germline, CDR1 is MNHEY, CDR2 SVGAGI. The ends lost 0 bases at V and 2 bases at J; junction bases unmatched: 3. The chain's CDR3 is CASSYSAGGTYNEQFF. The CDR3 bases are TGTGCCAGCAGTTACTCGGCGGGGGGAACCTACAATGAGCAGTTCTTC.

The chain has TRBV5-1 and TRBJ2-2, with TRBD2 matching 11 bases. The germline gives CDR1 SGHRS, CDR2 YFSETQ. V lost 4 bases to trimming and J lost 6 bases; unmatched junction nucleotides: 20. The CDR3 sequence is 20 residues long. The CDR3 DNA reads TGCGCCAGCAGCCAGAAGGTGGTAGCGGGGGGGCGGAAAACCGCCGGGGAGCTGTTTTTT. Protein sequence: CASSQKVVAGGRKTAGELFF.

This chain joins TRBV5-5 and TRBJ2-7; the D is unclear. The CDR3 is made up of 14 amino acids. CDR1 SGHKS and CDR2 YYEKEE come from the germline V gene (reference sequence). V shed 2 bases and J shed 1 base, with 10 bases lying between them. CDR3 sequence (DNA): TGTGCCAGCAGCTTAGTACTGAATTCCTACGAGCAGTACTTC. Encoded protein: CASSLVLNSYEQYF.

V usage is TRBV21-1 and J usage is TRBJ2-1; the D call of TRBD2 is as the table states it, not checked on the DNA. TRBV21-1 is recorded as a pseudogene. The CDR3 contains 14 residues. In DNA, the CDR3 is TGTGCCAGCAGCAAAGCACAGGAGGGGAGTGAGCAGTTCTTC. Protein: CASSKAQEGSEQFF.

The gene calls are TRBV6-6 and TRBJ2-3; perhaps TRBD2 as D (5 bases). Germline-derived CDR1 and CDR2 are MNHNY and SVGAGI (reference sequence). V lost 4 bases to trimming and J lost 4 bases, with 12 bases between them. This CDR3 is 14 amino acids long. CDR3 DNA sequence: TGTGCCAGCAGTTGGCGGGCCCAGGCAGATACGCAGTATTTT. It encodes CASSWRAQADTQYF.

The V and J genes are TRBV4-2 and TRBJ2-3; the D gene is possibly TRBD1 (6 bases). The CDR3 consists of 14 residues. Germline CDR1 LGHNA, CDR2 YNFKEQ. The ends were cut back, 4 bases at V and 6 bases at J, with 14 bases in the middle. CDR3 amino acids: CASSREQGRDTQYF. CDR3 coding DNA: TGTGCCAGCAGCCGAGAACAGGGTCGCGATACGCAGTATTTT.

This clone came up once. The CDR3 nucleotides read TGTGCCAGCAGCCTCATGGACAGGGGAAGTGAAAAACTGTTTTTT. Protein: CASSLMDRGSEKLFF. The chain combines TRBV27 with TRBJ1-4, with 9 bases aligning to TRBD1. CDR3 length equals 15 residues. Trimming at V came to 6 bases and at J to 7 bases, leaving 9 bases not matched to a gene. From germline, CDR1 is MNHEY and CDR2 SMNVEV (reference sequence).

This clone came up a few times. The chain is built from TRBV5-4 and TRBJ1-1; 8 bases agree with TRBD1. Germline V gene sequence: CDR1 SGHNT, CDR2 YYREEE (reference sequence). The V gene end was trimmed by 6 bases and the J gene end by 11 bases; junction bases not matched to a gene: 18. There are 15 residues in the CDR3. Here the CDR3 reads CASTTLDRDFGLAFF. The DNA of the CDR3 is TGTGCCAGCACCACGTTGGACAGGGACTTTGGTTTGGCTTTCTTT.

The V call is TRBV4-3, the J call TRBJ1-3; D is undetermined. CDR3 size: 12 residues. Trimming removed 2 bases at V and 4 bases at J, with 3 bases between. CDR1 is LGHNA and CDR2 is YSLEER in the germline V gene. The DNA for the CDR3 is TGCGCCAGCAGCCAATTAGGAAACACCATATATTTT. It is translated as CASSQLGNTIYF.

The chain is built from TRBV6-1 and TRBJ1-3; possible D gene TRBD1, 6 bases. Deletions cut 2 bases from V and 1 base from J, with 18 bases between. The CDR3 is 18 amino acids. Germline V gene data show CDR1 as MNHNS and CDR2 as SASEGT. CDR3 bases: TGTGCCAGCAGTGAAACTGTCGAGGGACACAAGTCTGGAAACACCATATATTTT. It yields the protein CASSETVEGHKSGNTIYF.